These 13 T cell receptor beta chains came from one sample sequenced in a study of blood T cell repertoires in COVID-19. Generated by immunoSEQ multiplex PCR, the TCRdb table keeps only in-frame clones and is missing some. The data contain 150,000 or so clones, over 75% of them singletons. The sample was peripheral blood. The receptors originated from a human donor in a cohort sampled during active COVID-19.

Notes on this clone: A read error may account for a junction end that differs from germline. The chain couples TRBV12-3 or TRBV12-4 to TRBJ1-2, with D hard to call. This CDR3 contains 11 residues. The DNA for the CDR3 is TGCGCCTCAAGAGCTAACTATGGCTACACCTTC. Amino acids: CASRANYGYTF.

This clone is a singleton in its sample. The chain employs TRBV3-1 (or the pseudogene TRBV3-2) and TRBJ2-1, with TRBD2 identical over 13 bases. The CDR3 consists of 16 residues. The V segment lost 5 bases and the J segment 9 bases; nucleotides outside the gene matches: 10. Germline V CDR1 and CDR2: LGHDT, YNNKEL (reference sequence). Here the CDR3 DNA reads TGTGCCAGCAGCGAACTAGCGGGAGGGTTGGTCAGTGAGCAGTTCTTC. Protein product: CASSELAGGLVSEQFF.

The V call is TRBV27, the J call TRBJ2-2, with 11 bases matching TRBD2. Trimming cost V 4 bases and J 0 bases; bases outside gene matches: 1. From germline, CDR1 is MNHEY and CDR2 SMNVEV (reference sequence). The CDR3 has 16 residues. In DNA, the CDR3 is TGTGCCAGCAGTTCTAGCGGGAGGACGAACACCGGGGAGCTGTTTTTT. Protein sequence: CASSSSGRTNTGELFF.

The genes are TRBV4-3 and TRBJ1-6; D not resolved. The CDR3 runs 14 residues. V was shortened by 0 bases and J by 7 bases, with 7 bases between the two germline ends. Germline V gene lookup returns CDR1 LGHNA and CDR2 YSLEER. The CDR3 sequence is CASSQDHSNSPLHF. The CDR3 coding sequence is TGCGCCAGCAGCCAAGATCACAGCAATTCACCCCTCCACTTT.

This clone was seen once. The V call is TRBV21-1, the J call TRBJ2-2; no DNA check was done on the table's D call, TRBD1. TRBV21-1 is designated a pseudogene. This CDR3 has 16 amino acids. This CDR3 reads CASSKKEQGAGGELFF. The CDR3, as DNA: TGTGCCAGCAGCAAAAAAGAACAGGGGGCGGGCGGGGAGCTGTTTTTT.

The rearrangement joins TRBV19 to TRBJ1-1, with 7 nucleotides matching TRBD1. Germline V gene lookup returns CDR1 LNHDA and CDR2 SQIVND (reference sequence). V dropped 5 bases and J dropped 2; count of bases not matched to a gene: 14. CDR3 size: 17 residues. CDR3 DNA: TGTGCCAGTAGTCCCCAACAGGGGCGGGCGGGAAACACTGAAGCTTTCTTT. It yields the protein CASSPQQGRAGNTEAFF.

V gene TRBV29-1 combines with J gene TRBJ2-1; 9 positions agree with TRBD1. The CDR3 has 13 amino acids. Germline V lookup: CDR1 SQVTM, CDR2 ANQGSEA. With 5 bases clipped from V and 6 bases from J, the junction kept 5 bases outside the gene matches. DNA for the CDR3: TGCAGCGTTAAAGGGACAGGGTTCAATGAGCAGTTCTTC. The encoded protein is CSVKGTGFNEQFF.

The chain recombines TRBV7-8 with TRBJ2-2; 13 nucleotides line up with TRBD2. This CDR3 has 16 amino acids. Germline V gives CDR1 SGHVS, CDR2 FQNEAQ. V shed 0 bases, J shed 9 bases, and the junction held 4 bases outside the gene matches. The CDR3, as DNA: TGTGCCAGCAGCTTAGCTCGACTAGCGGGGGGCAGGGAGCTGTTTTTT. Its protein product is CASSLARLAGGRELFF.

The chain carries TRBV27 and TRBJ1-5; D gene ambiguous. This CDR3 is built from 12 residues. In germline, CDR1 is MNHEY, CDR2 SMNVEV (reference sequence). V was shortened by 4 bases and J by 4 bases, with 5 bases between the two germline ends. CDR3 region: CASSSRNQPQHF. The CDR3, as DNA: TGTGCCAGCAGTTCCAGGAATCAGCCCCAGCATTTT.

V usage is TRBV6-4 and J usage is TRBJ2-7, with D perhaps matching TRBD1 (5 bases). The CDR3 covers 14 residues. Trimming took 3 bases from V and 4 from J, leaving 13 bases between them. Germline V gene data show CDR1 as MRHNA and CDR2 as SNTAGT. CDR3 in amino acids: CASSEGVRVYEQYF. The DNA of the CDR3 is TGTGCCAGCAGTGAAGGAGTCAGGGTATACGAGCAGTACTTC.

The sample holds a few counts of this clone. The CDR3 is CASRSIGNEQFF. The CDR3 DNA follows: TGTGCCAGCAGATCAATCGGCAATGAGCAGTTCTTC. V and J are TRBV7-3 and TRBJ2-1; D remains unclear. This CDR3 is built from 12 residues. With 6 bases removed from V and 6 bases from J, the gap between germline ends came to 9 bases. The germline V gene encodes CDR1 SGHTA and CDR2 FQGTGA.

V is TRBV18 and J is TRBJ2-1, with 7 nucleotides matching TRBD1. The CDR3 loop spans 15 amino acids. CDR1 and CDR2 (germline): KGHSH, LQKENI. J was trimmed by 3 bases and V by 1 base; bases with no gene match: 3. The CDR3 loop reads CASSPQTGNYNEQFF. For the CDR3, the DNA is TGTGCCAGCTCACCACAGACAGGGAACTACAATGAGCAGTTCTTC.

The V gene is TRBV6-5, the J gene TRBJ2-1; 7 nucleotides align to TRBD1. The CDR3 spans 13 residues. Trimming cost V 6 bases and J 6 bases; bases outside gene matches: 5. Germline-derived CDR1 and CDR2 are MNHEY and SVGAGI. The CDR3, as DNA: TGTGCCAGCAGGAACAGGGGACCCAATGAGCAGTTCTTC. Its protein is CASRNRGPNEQFF.